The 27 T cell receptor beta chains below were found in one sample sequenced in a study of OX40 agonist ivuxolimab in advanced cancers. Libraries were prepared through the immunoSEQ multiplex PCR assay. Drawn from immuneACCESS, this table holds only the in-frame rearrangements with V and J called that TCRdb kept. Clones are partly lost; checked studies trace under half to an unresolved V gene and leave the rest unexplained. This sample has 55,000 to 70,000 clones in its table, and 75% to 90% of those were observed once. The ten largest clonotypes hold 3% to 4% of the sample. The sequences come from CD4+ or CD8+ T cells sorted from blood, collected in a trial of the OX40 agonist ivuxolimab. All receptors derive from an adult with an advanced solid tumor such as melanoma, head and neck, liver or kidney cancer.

The CDR3 DNA is TGTGCCAGCAGCTCTAACTGGGGACAGGGGGTTTTGGAGTTCTTC. This encodes CASSSNWGQGVLEFF. The rearrangement links TRBV5-8 to TRBJ2-1; 11 bases line up with TRBD1. Germline assignment: CDR1 SGHTS and CDR2 YDEGEE. This CDR3 region has 15 residues. V was clipped by 3 bases and J by 14 bases; unmatched bases: 13. Full variable domain (rest looked up from reference TRBV5-8 and TRBJ2-1): EAGVTQSPTHLIKTRGQQATLRCSPISGHTSVYWYQQALGLGLQFLLWYDEGEERNRGNFPPRFSGRQFPNYSSELNVNALELEDSALYLCASSSNWGQGVLEFFGPGTRLTVL.

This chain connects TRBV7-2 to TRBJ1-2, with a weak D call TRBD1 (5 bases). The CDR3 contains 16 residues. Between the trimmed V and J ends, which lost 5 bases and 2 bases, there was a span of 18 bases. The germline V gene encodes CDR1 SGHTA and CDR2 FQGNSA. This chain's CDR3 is CASSPSSGTGNYGYTF. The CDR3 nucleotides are TGTGCCAGCAGCCCTAGCTCGGGGACGGGCAACTATGGCTACACCTTC.

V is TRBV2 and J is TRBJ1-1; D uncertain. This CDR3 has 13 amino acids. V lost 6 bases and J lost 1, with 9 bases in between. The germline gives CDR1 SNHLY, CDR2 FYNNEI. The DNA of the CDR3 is TGTGCCAGCAGCTCCCAGGAGAACACTGAAGCTTTCTTT. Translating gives CASSSQENTEAFF.

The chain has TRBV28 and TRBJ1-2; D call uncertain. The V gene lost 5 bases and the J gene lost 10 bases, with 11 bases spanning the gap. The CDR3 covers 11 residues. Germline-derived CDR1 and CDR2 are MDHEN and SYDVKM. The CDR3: CASSATPDYTF. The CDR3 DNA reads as TGTGCCAGCAGTGCGACCCCTGACTACACCTTC.

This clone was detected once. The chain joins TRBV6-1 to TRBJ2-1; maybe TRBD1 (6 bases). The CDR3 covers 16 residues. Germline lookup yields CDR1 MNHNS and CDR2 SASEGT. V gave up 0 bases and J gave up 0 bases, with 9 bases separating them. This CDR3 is CASSEAQGSSYNEQFF. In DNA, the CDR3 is TGTGCCAGCAGTGAAGCCCAGGGGAGCTCCTACAATGAGCAGTTCTTC.

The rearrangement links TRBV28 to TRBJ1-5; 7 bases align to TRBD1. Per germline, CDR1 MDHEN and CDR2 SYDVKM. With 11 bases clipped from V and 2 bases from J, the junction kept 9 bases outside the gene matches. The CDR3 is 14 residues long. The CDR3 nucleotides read TGTGCCTGTAAGGGGGCGCGGGGCAATCAGCCCCAGCATTTT. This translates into CACKGARGNQPQHF.

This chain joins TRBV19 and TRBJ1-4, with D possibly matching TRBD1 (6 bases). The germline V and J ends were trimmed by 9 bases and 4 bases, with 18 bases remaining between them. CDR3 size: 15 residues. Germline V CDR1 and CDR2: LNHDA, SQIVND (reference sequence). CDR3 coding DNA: TGTGCCAGCAGTCGAACAGGGAGGGTTAATGAAAAACTGTTTTTT. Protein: CASSRTGRVNEKLFF.

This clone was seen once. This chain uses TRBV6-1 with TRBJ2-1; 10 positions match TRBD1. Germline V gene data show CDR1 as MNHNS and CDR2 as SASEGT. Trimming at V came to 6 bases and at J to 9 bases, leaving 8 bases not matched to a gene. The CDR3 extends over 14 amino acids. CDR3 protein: CASRDRGSLGEQFF. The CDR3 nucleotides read TGTGCCAGCAGGGACAGGGGGTCTCTCGGTGAGCAGTTCTTC.

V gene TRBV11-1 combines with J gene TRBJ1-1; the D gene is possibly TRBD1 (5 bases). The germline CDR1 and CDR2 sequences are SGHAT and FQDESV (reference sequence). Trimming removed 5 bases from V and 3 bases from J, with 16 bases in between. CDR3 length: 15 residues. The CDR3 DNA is TGTGCCAGCAGCCATTCCGGGACTCGGGACACTGAAGCTTTCTTT. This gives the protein CASSHSGTRDTEAFF.

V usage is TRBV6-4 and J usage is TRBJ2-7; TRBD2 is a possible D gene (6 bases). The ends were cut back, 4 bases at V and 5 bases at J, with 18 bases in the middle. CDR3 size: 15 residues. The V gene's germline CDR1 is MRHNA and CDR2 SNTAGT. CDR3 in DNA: TGTGCCAGCAGTGCCCCGGACGCGGGGAGCCACGAGCAGTACTTC. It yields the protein CASSAPDAGSHEQYF.

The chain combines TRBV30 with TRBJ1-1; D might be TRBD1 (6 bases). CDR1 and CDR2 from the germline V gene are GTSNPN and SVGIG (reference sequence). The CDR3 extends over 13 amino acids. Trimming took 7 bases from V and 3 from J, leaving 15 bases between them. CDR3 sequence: CALGGGGDTEAFF. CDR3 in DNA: TGTGCCTTGGGGGGCGGTGGGGACACTGAAGCTTTCTTT.

The DNA for the CDR3 is TGTGCCAGTAGTTCGCGTAGGACAGTCTCCTACGAGCAGTACTTC. Its translation is CASSSRRTVSYEQYF. The rearrangement uses TRBV19 and TRBJ2-7, with D perhaps matching TRBD1 (6 bases). The CDR3 consists of 15 residues. V was trimmed by 5 bases and J by 0 bases, leaving 14 bases between them. Per germline, CDR1 LNHDA and CDR2 SQIVND (reference sequence).

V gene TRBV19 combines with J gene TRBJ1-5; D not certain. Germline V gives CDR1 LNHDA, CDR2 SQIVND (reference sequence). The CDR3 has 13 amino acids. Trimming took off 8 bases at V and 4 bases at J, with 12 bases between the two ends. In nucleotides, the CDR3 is TGTGCCAGTGGTGGAGGTGGGAATCAGCCCCAGCATTTT. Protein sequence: CASGGGGNQPQHF.

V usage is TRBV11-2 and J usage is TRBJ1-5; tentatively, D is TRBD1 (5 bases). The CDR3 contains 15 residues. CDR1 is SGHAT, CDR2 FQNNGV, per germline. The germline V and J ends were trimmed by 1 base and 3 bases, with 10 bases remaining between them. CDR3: CASSLVAGFNQPQHF. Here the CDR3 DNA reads TGTGCCAGCAGCTTAGTGGCAGGGTTCAATCAGCCCCAGCATTTT.

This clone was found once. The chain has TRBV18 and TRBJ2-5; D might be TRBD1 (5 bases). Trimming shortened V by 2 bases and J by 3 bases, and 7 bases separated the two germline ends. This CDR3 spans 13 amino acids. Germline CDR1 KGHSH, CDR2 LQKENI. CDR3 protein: CASSPGHEETQYF. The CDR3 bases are TGTGCCAGCTCACCAGGACACGAAGAGACCCAGTACTTC.

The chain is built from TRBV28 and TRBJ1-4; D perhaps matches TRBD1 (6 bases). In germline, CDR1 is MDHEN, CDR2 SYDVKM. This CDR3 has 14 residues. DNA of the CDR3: TGTGTCGCCGGGGGGCAGCGGACTAATGAAAAACTGTTTTTT. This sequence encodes CVAGGQRTNEKLFF.

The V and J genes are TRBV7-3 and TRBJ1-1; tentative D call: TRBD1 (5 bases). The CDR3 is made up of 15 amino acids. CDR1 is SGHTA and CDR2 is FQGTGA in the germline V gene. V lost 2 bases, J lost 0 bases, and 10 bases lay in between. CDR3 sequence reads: CASSLLGVMNTEAFF. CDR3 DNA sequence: TGTGCCAGCAGCTTATTAGGGGTTATGAACACTGAAGCTTTCTTT.

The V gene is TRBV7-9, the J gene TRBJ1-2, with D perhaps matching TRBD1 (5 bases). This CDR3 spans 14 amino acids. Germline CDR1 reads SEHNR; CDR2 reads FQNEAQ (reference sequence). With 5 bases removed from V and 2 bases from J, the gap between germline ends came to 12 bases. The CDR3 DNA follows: TGTGCCAGCAGCCCCGGGGGACCCAACTATGGCTACACCTTC. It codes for CASSPGGPNYGYTF.

The CDR3 loop reads CASSVISGEGGGTQYF. CDR3 nucleotides: TGCGCCAGCAGCGTAATATCCGGAGAAGGTGGAGGGACCCAGTACTTC. The genes are TRBV5-1 and TRBJ2-5; the D gene is possibly TRBD2 (5 bases). The CDR3 is 16 amino acids. V dropped 4 bases and J dropped 7 bases, with 23 bases sitting between them. Germline lookup yields CDR1 SGHRS and CDR2 YFSETQ.

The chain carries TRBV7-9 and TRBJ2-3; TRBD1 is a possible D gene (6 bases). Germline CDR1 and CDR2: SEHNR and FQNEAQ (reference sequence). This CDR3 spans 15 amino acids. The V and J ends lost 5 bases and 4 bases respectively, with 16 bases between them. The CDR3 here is CASSPGELISDTQYF. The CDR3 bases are TGTGCCAGCAGCCCAGGGGAATTGATCTCAGATACGCAGTATTTT.

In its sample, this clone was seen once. The CDR3 reads CASSRQSYEQYF. The CDR3 DNA is TGTGCCAGCAGTAGACAGTCTTACGAGCAGTACTTC. The chain has TRBV6-5 and TRBJ2-7, with a tentative D call TRBD1 (5 bases). CDR3 size: 12 residues. V lost 5 bases and J lost 4, with 9 bases in between. Germline V gives CDR1 MNHEY, CDR2 SVGAGI.

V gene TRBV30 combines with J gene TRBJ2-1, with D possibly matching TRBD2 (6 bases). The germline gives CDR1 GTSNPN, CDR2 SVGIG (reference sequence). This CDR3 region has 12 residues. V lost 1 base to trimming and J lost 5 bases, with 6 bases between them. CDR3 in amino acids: CAWSAGDNEQFF. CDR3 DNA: TGTGCCTGGAGTGCGGGGGACAATGAGCAGTTCTTC.

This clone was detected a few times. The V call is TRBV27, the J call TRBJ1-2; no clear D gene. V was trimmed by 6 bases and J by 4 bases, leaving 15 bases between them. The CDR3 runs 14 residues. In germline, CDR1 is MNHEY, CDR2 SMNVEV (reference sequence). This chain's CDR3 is CASSPIGSRYGYTF. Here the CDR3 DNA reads TGTGCCAGCAGCCCCATCGGGAGTCGCTATGGCTACACCTTC.

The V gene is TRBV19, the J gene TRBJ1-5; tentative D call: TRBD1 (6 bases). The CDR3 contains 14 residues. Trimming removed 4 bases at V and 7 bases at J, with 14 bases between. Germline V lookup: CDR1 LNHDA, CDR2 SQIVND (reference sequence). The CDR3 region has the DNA TGTGCCAGTAGTACCACAGGGTTGGGGCAGCCCCAGCATTTT. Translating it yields CASSTTGLGQPQHF.

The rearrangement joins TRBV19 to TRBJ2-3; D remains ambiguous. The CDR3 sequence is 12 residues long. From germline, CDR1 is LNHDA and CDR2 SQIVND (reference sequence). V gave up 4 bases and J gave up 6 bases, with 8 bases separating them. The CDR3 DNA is TGTGCCAGTAGTAGCTTATCTGATACGCAGTATTTT. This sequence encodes CASSSLSDTQYF.

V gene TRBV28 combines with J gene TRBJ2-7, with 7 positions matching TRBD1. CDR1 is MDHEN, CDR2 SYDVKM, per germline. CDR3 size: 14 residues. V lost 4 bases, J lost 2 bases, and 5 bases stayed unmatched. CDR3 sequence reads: CASSSQQGTYEQYF. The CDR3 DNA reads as TGTGCCAGCAGTTCTCAACAGGGGACCTACGAGCAGTACTTC.

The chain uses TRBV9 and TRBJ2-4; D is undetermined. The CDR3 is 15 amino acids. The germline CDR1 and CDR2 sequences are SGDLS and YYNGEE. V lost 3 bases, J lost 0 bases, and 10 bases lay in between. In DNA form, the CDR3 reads TGTGCCAGCAGCGCCGACACCATAGCCAAAAACATTCAGTACTTC. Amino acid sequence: CASSADTIAKNIQYF.